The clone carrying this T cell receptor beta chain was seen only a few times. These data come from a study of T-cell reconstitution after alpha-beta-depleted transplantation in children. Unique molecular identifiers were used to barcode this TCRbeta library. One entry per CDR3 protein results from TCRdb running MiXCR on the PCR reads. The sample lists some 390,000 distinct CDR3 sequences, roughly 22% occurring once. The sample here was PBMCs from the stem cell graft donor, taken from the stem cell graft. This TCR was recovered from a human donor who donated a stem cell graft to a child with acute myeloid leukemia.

CDR3 amino acids: CASSTGQGVEQYF. The DNA of the CDR3 is TGTGCCAGCAGCACAGGACAGGGGGTCGAGCAGTACTTC. This chain links TRBV6-6 with TRBJ2-7; 10 bases are shared with TRBD1. The CDR3 is made up of 13 amino acids. Germline V gene data show CDR1 as MNHNY and CDR2 as SVGAGI (reference sequence). The V and J ends lost 6 bases and 6 bases, in that order; junction bases with no gene match: 5.